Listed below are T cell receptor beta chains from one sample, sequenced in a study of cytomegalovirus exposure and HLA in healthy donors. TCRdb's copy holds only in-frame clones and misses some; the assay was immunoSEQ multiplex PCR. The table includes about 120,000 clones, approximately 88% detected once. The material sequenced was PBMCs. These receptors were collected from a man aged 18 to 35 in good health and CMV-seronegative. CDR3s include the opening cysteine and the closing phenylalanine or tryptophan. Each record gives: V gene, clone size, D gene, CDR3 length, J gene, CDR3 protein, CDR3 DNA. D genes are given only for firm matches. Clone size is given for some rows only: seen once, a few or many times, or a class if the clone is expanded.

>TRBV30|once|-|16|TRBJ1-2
CAQTRKRTDTNYGYTF
TGTGCCCAGACACGAAAAAGGACAGACACAAACTATGGCTACACCTTC
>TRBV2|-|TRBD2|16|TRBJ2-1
CASRGIRGRAYNEQFF
TGTGCCAGCAGGGGGATACGGGGGAGGGCCTACAATGAGCAGTTCTTC
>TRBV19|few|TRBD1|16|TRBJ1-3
CASSFRDRGPGNTIYF
TGTGCCAGTAGCTTCCGGGACAGGGGCCCTGGAAACACCATATATTTT
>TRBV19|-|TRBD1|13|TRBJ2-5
CASSPRGQETQYF
TGTGCCAGTAGTCCCAGGGGGCAAGAGACCCAGTACTTC
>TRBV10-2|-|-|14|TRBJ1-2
CASSESEGFYGYTF
TGCGCCAGCAGTGAGTCCGAGGGTTTTTATGGCTACACCTTC
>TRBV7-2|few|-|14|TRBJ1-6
CASSLVPEGAPLHF
TGTGCCAGCAGCTTAGTACCCGAGGGGGCACCCCTCCACTTT
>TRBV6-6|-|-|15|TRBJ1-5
CASSFDSRSNQPQHF
TGTGCCAGCAGTTTTGACTCAAGGAGCAATCAGCCCCAGCATTTT
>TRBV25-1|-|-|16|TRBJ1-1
CASSDIKTGIPTEAFF
TGTGCCAGCAGTGATATAAAAACAGGGATCCCCACTGAAGCTTTCTTT
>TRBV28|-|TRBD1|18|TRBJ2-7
CASTPRDRGQIDVYEQYF
TGTGCCAGCACCCCTCGGGACAGGGGGCAAATTGATGTGTACGAGCAGTACTTC
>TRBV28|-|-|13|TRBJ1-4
CASSIPSGEKLFF
TGTGCCAGCAGTATCCCTTCAGGAGAAAAACTGTTTTTT
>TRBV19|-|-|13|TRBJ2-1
CASSHLEAYEQFF
TGTGCCAGTAGCCACCTTGAGGCCTATGAGCAGTTCTTC
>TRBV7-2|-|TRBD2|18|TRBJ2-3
CASSLMMLAGYSTDTQYF
TGTGCCAGCAGCTTAATGATGCTAGCGGGTTATAGCACAGATACGCAGTATTTT
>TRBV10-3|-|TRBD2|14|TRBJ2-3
CASTSGLAGDTQYF
TGTGCCTCAACCTCGGGACTAGCAGGAGATACGCAGTATTTT
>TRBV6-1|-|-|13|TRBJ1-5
CASSVTGDQPQHF
TGTGCCAGCAGTGTAACGGGAGATCAGCCCCAGCATTTT
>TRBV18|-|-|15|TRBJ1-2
CASSPAGVLNYGYTF
TGTGCCAGCTCACCAGCGGGGGTTCTCAACTATGGCTACACCTTC
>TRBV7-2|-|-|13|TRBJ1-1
CASSLVMPAEAFF
TGTGCCAGCAGCTTAGTAATGCCAGCTGAAGCTTTCTTT
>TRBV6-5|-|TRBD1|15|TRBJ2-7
CASSYGQGPSYEQYF
TGTGCCAGCAGTTACGGACAGGGCCCGTCCTACGAGCAGTACTTC
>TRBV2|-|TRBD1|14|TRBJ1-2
CASRDREYDYGYTF
TGTGCCAGCAGGGACAGGGAATACGACTATGGCTACACCTTC
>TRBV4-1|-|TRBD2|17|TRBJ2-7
CASSQEFAASGKYEQYF
TGCGCCAGCAGCCAAGAATTCGCGGCTAGCGGGAAATACGAGCAGTACTTC
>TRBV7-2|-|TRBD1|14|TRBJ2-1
CASSPTGVGDEQFF
TGTGCCAGCAGCCCGACAGGGGTCGGGGATGAGCAGTTCTTC
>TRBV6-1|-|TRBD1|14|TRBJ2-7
CASNPTGLGYEQYF
TGTGCCAGCAACCCGACAGGGTTGGGCTACGAGCAGTACTTC
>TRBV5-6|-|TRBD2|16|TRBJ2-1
CASTAKKAGVYNEQFF
TGTGCCAGCACCGCCAAAAAAGCGGGAGTCTACAATGAGCAGTTCTTC
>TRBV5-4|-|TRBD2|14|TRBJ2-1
CASSLGGSRNEQFF
TGTGCCAGCAGCTTGGGCGGGAGTAGGAATGAGCAGTTCTTC
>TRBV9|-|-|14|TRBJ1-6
CASSAGGKDSPLHF
TGTGCCAGCAGTGCCGGGGGGAAGGATTCACCCCTCCACTTT
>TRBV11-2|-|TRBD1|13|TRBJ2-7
CAITMTGFYEQYF
TGTGCCATCACTATGACAGGGTTCTACGAGCAGTACTTC
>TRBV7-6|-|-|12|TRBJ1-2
CASSFTGGGYTF
TGTGCCAGCAGCTTCACAGGTGGCGGCTACACCTTC
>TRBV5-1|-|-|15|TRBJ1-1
CASSLVSARATEAFF
TGCGCCAGCAGCTTGGTGTCAGCCAGGGCCACTGAAGCTTTCTTT
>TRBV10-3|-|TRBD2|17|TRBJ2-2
CAISESGLAGVTGELFF
TGTGCCATCAGTGAGTCCGGGCTAGCGGGAGTCACCGGGGAGCTGTTTTTT
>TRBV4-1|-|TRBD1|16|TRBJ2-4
CASSPGTGQAKNIQYF
TGCGCCAGCAGCCCAGGGACAGGGCAAGCCAAAAACATTCAGTACTTC
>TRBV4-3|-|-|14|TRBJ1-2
CASSQLGGGLGYTF
TGCGCCAGCAGCCAGCTGGGTGGAGGGCTTGGCTACACCTTC
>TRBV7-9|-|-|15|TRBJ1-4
CASSHTSAINEKLFF
TGTGCCAGCAGCCACACAAGCGCAATTAATGAAAAACTGTTTTTT
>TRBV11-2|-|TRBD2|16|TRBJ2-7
CASSSDLGLAGVEQYF
TGTGCCAGCAGCTCGGACCTTGGACTAGCGGGAGTCGAGCAGTACTTC
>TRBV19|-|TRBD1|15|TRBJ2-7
CASSGPTGVPYEQYF
TGTGCCAGTAGTGGCCCGACAGGGGTTCCCTACGAGCAGTACTTC
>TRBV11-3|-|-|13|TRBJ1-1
CASSLVSTSEAFF
TGTGCCAGCAGCTTAGTCTCTACTAGTGAAGCTTTCTTT
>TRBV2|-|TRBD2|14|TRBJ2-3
CASSRLAGTDTQYF
TGTGCCAGCAGTCGACTAGCGGGCACAGATACGCAGTATTTT
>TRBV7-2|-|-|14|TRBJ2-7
CASSSTGTIEEQYF
TGTGCCAGCAGCTCAACCGGGACAATTGAGGAGCAGTACTTC
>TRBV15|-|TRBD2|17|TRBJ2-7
CATSRILGSGRSYEQYF
TGTGCCACCAGCCGCATATTAGGGAGCGGGAGGTCCTACGAGCAGTACTTC
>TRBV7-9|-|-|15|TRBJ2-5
CASSSGDLYEKTQYF
TGTGCCAGCAGCTCGGGGGACCTATATGAGAAGACCCAGTACTTC
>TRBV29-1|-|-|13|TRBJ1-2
CSAPDGTNYGYTF
TGCAGCGCACCGGACGGGACTAACTATGGCTACACCTTC
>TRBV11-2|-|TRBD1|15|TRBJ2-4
CASSADRGLEYIQYF
TGTGCCAGCAGCGCCGACAGGGGGCTTGAATACATTCAGTACTTC
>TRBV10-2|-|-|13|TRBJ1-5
CASSVPGYQPQHF
TGCGCCAGCAGTGTGCCGGGTTATCAGCCCCAGCATTTT
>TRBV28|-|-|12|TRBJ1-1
CASLRGYTEAFF
TGTGCCAGCTTACGAGGGTACACTGAAGCTTTCTTT
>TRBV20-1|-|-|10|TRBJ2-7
CSAGTGEQYF
TGCAGTGCTGGGACTGGTGAGCAGTACTTC
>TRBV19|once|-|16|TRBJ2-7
CASSRRQEIKPGEQYF
TGTGCCAGTAGTAGAAGACAGGAGATCAAACCGGGGGAGCAGTACTTC
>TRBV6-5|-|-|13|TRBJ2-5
CASRPQGRETQYF
TGTGCCAGCAGACCGCAGGGGCGGGAGACCCAGTACTTC
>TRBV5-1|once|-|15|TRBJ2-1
CASSSVRSSYNEQFF
TGCGCCAGCAGCTCGGTTAGGAGCTCCTACAATGAGCAGTTCTTC
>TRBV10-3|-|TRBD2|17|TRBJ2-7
CAISTPLAGGLSYEQYF
TGTGCCATCTCCACCCCCCTAGCGGGGGGCCTGTCCTACGAGCAGTACTTC
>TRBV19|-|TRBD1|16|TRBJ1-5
CASSRIPDREDQPQHF
TGTGCCAGTAGTAGGATCCCAGACAGGGAAGATCAGCCCCAGCATTTT
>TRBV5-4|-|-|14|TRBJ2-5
CASSSRGYQETQYF
TGTGCCAGCAGCTCCAGGGGATACCAAGAGACCCAGTACTTC
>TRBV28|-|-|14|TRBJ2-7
CASSPQGYTYEQYF
TGTGCCAGCAGTCCACAGGGATATACCTACGAGCAGTACTTC
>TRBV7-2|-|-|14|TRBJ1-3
CASSFRATGNTIYF
TGTGCCAGCAGCTTCAGGGCCACTGGAAACACCATATATTTT
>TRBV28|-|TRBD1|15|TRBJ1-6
CASSSAGGGNSPLHF
TGTGCCAGCAGTTCCGCAGGGGGCGGGAATTCACCCCTCCACTTT
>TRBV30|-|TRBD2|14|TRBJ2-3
CAWSVAGSTDTQYF
TGTGCCTGGAGTGTAGCGGGGAGCACAGATACGCAGTATTTT
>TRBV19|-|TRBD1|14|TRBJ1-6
CASSLGQGVSPLHF
TGTGCCAGTAGTCTGGGACAGGGAGTCTCACCCCTCCACTTT
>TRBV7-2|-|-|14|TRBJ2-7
CASSLVLEAYEQYF
TGTGCCAGCAGCTTAGTGCTAGAAGCCTACGAGCAGTACTTC
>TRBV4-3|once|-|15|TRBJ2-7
CASSLSAGRTYEQYF
TGCGCCAGCAGCCTATCAGCGGGTCGTACCTACGAGCAGTACTTC